This entry describes one T cell receptor beta chain. The source of the sample is a study of T cell responses to AZD1222 COVID-19 vaccine. CDR1 is SGHTA, CDR2 FQGNSA, per germline. V shed 1 base and J 10 bases; nucleotides not matched to a gene: 7. This CDR3 is 14 amino acids long. Assay: immunoSEQ multiplex PCR; the TCRdb copy retains only in-frame clones and omits some. The sample lists around 140,000 clones, roughly 92% seen once, with around 10% in the top ten. This sample comprised peripheral blood, obtained 28 days after the second AZD1222 dose. This chain connects TRBV7-2 to TRBJ2-1, with TRBD2 matching over 7 bases. The sequence came from an adult who received the AZD1222 COVID-19 vaccine. Written as DNA, the CDR3 is TGTGCCAGCAGCTTAGGGTCTGGGGAGGGGGAGCAGTTCTTC. The encoded protein is CASSLGSGEGEQFF.